This T cell receptor beta chain originates from a study of OX40 agonist ivuxolimab in advanced cancers. Notes on the study in general: Average numbers of expanded clones were greater in CD8+ T cells than in CD4+.

A note on this clone: The antigen is unknown.

The CDR3 has 20 residues. Germline CDR1 and CDR2: LGHNA and YNFKEQ. V was pared by 4 bases and J by 4 bases, with 28 bases between. Clones were read by immunoSEQ multiplex PCR, and TCRdb kept only the in-frame ones, dropping some. The sample contains 50,000 to 70,000 clones, 93% of which appear only once. The TCR sequence derives from an adult with an advanced solid tumor such as melanoma, head and neck, liver or kidney cancer. The J gene is TRBJ2-2, the V gene TRBV4-2; D remains unclear. This specimen consisted of CD4+ or CD8+ T cells sorted from blood, obtained in a trial of the OX40 agonist ivuxolimab. CDR3 residues: CASSPSLWGLERGGTGELFF. CDR3 nucleotide sequence: TGTGCCAGCAGCCCCTCCCTGTGGGGTCTCGAGCGAGGTGGCACCGGGGAGCTGTTTTTT.